Below are 2 T cell receptor beta chains sequenced from a single sample in a study of tumor-infiltrating lymphocytes in oesophageal squamous cell carcinoma. TCRdb recomputed calls from the PCR reads with MiXCR, one row per CDR3 protein. The profile shows about 14,000 distinct CDR3 sequences, roughly half of them singletons. Specimen: blood. The receptors stem from a female donor with esophageal squamous cell carcinoma.

The chain recombines TRBV7-6 with TRBJ1-2, with D tentatively TRBD1 (5 bases). The CDR3 runs to 15 residues. Germline CDR1 reads SGHVS; CDR2 reads FNYEAQ. Deletions cut 5 bases from V and 2 bases from J, with 15 bases between. The CDR3 reads CASSRGTERNYGYTF. CDR3 DNA sequence: TGTGCCAGCAGCCGAGGGACTGAGAGGAACTATGGCTACACCTTC.

This clonotype occurred once. The CDR3 DNA sequence: TGTGCCAGCAGCGAGTCTCTGGGGGAGCAGTACTTC. Amino acids: CASSESLGEQYF. V and J are TRBV11-2 and TRBJ1-6; D is unresolved. The J call may not be correct, given that the DNA end is closer to TRBJ2-7. From germline, CDR1 is SGHAT and CDR2 FQNNGV. This CDR3 is built from 12 residues.